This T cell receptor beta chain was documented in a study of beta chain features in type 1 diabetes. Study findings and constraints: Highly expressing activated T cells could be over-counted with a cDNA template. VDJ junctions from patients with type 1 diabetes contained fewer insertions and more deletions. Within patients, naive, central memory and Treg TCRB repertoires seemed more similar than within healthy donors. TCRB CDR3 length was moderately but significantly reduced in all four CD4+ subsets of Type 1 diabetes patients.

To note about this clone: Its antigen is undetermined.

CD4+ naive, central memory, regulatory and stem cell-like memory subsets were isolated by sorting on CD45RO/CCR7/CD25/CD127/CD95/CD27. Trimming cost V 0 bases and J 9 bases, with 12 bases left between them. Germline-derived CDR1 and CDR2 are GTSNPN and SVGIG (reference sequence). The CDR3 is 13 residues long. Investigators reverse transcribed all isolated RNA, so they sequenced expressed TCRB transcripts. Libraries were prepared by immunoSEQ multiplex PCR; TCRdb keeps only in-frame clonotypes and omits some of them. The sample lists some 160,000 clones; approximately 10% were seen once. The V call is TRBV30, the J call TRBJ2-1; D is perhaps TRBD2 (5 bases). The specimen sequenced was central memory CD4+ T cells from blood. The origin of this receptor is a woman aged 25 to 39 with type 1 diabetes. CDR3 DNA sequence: TGTGCCTGGAGTGTACGCCTAGCTGGTGAGCAGTTCTTC. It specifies CAWSVRLAGEQFF.